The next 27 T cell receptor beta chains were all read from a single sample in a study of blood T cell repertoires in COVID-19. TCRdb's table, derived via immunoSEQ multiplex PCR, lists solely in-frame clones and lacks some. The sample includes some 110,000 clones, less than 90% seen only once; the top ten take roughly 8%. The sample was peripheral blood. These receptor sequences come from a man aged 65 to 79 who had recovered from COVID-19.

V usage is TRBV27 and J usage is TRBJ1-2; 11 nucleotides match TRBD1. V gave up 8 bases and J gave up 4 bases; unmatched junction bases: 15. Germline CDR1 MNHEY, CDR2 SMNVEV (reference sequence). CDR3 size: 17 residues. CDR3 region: CASPGTGGPLPRYGYTF. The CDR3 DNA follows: TGTGCCAGCCCTGGGACAGGGGGTCCCTTACCGCGCTATGGCTACACCTTC.

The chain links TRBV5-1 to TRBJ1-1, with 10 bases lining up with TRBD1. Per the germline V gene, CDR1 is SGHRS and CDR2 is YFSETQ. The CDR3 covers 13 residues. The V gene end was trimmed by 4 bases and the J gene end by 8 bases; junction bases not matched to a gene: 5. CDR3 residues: CASSRGQGIEAFF. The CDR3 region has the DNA TGCGCCAGCAGCCGGGGACAGGGGATCGAAGCTTTCTTT.

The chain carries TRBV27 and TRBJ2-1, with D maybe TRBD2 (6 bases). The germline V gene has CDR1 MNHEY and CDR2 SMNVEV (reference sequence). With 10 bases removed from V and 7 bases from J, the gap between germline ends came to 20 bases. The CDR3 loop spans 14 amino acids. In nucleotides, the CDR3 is TGTGCCACCAGAGTTAGGGACTGGCTAAATGAGCAGTTCTTC. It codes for CATRVRDWLNEQFF.

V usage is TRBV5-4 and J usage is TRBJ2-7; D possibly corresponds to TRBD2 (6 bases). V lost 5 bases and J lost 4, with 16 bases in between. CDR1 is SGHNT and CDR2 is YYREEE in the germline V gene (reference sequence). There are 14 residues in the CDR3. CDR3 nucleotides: TGTGCCAGCAGGCCCGGGGGTACACTTTACGAGCAGTACTTC. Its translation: CASRPGGTLYEQYF.

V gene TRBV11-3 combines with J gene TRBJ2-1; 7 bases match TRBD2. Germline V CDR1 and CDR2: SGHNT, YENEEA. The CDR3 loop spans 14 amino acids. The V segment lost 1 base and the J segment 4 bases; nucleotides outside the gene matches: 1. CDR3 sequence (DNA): TGTGCCAGCAGCTTAGTCGGGGGGTACAATGAGCAGTTCTTC. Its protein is CASSLVGGYNEQFF.

In DNA, the CDR3 is TGTGCCAGCTCACCTAAATGGACTAGCGGCGCCGGGGAGCTGTTTTTT. It translates to CASSPKWTSGAGELFF. This chain joins TRBV18 and TRBJ2-2; 10 positions agree with TRBD2. After removal of 3 bases from V and 6 bases from J, the junction contained 7 bases not matched to a gene. CDR3 size: 16 residues. Germline CDR1 reads KGHSH; CDR2 reads LQKENI.

The CDR3 spells CASSEFARRGSEQYF. The CDR3 DNA sequence: TGTGCCAGCAGTGAATTCGCGCGGCGGGGGAGCGAGCAGTACTTC. The chain is built from TRBV2 and TRBJ2-7; 7 nucleotides match TRBD2. The V segment lost 2 bases and the J segment 6 bases; nucleotides outside the gene matches: 10. From germline, CDR1 is SNHLY and CDR2 FYNNEI. This CDR3 has 15 amino acids. Drawing the rest from reference TRBV2 and TRBJ2-7, the complete variable domain is EPEVTQTPSHQVTQMGQEVILRCVPISNHLYFYWYRQILGQKVEFLVSFYNNEISEKSEIFDDQFSVERPDGSNFTLKIRSTKLEDSAMYFCASSEFARRGSEQYFGPGTRLTVT.

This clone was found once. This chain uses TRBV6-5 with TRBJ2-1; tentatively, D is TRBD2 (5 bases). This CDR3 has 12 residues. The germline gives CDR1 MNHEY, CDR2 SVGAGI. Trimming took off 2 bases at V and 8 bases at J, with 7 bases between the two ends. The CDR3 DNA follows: TGTGCCAGCAGTTACCGGGGATATGAGCAGTTCTTC. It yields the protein CASSYRGYEQFF.

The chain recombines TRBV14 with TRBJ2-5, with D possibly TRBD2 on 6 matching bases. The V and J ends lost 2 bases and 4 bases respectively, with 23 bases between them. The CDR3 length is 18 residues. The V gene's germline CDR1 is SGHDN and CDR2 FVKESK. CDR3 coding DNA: TGTGCCAGCAGCCAAACATGGAGTAGCGGACCTTTCGGAGAGACCCAGTACTTC. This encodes CASSQTWSSGPFGETQYF.

The CDR3 bases are TGTGCCAGCAGTCTGACAGGGGGCGCAGAGACCCAGTACTTC. It is translated as CASSLTGGAETQYF. This rearrangement joins TRBV6-2 or TRBV6-3 to TRBJ2-5; TRBD1 agrees at 10 bases. The CDR3 totals 14 residues. Trimming cost V 5 bases and J 4 bases; bases outside gene matches: 4. CDR1 is MNHEY and CDR2 is SVGEGT in the germline V gene.

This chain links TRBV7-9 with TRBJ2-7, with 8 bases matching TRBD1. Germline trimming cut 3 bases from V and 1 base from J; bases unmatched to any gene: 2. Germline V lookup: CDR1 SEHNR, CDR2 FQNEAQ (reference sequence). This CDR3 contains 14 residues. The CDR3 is CASSFGQGSYEQYF. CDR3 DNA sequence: TGTGCCAGCAGCTTTGGACAGGGTTCCTACGAGCAGTACTTC. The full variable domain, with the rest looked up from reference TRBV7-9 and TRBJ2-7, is DTGVSQNPRHKITKRGQNVTFRCDPISEHNRLYWYRQTLGQGPEFLTYFQNEAQLEKSRLLSDRFSAERPKGSFSTLEIQRTEQGDSAMYLCASSFGQGSYEQYFGPGTRLTVT.

For the CDR3, the DNA is TGCGCCAGCGCCGGGGGGTCCTACAATGAGCAGTTCTTC. This translates into CASAGGSYNEQFF. This chain connects TRBV5-1 to TRBJ2-1; 7 bases are shared with TRBD2. The V gene end was trimmed by 7 bases and the J gene end by 1 base; junction bases not matched to a gene: 2. Looked up from germline, CDR1 is SGHRS and CDR2 is YFSETQ. CDR3 size: 13 residues.

CDR3 coding DNA: TGCGCCAGCAGCTTGGGGCGGGGATACACAGATACGCAGTATTTT. Protein sequence: CASSLGRGYTDTQYF. This chain uses TRBV5-1 with TRBJ2-3; D perhaps matches TRBD2 (6 bases). Looked up from germline, CDR1 is SGHRS and CDR2 is YFSETQ. The germline V and J ends were trimmed by 0 bases and 2 bases, with 10 bases remaining between them. The CDR3 has 15 residues.

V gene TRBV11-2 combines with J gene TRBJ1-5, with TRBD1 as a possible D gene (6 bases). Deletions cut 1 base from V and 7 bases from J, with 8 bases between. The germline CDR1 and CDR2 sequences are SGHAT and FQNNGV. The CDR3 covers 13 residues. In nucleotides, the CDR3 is TGTGCCAGCAGCTTAGCAGGGGCACAGCCCCAGCATTTT. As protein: CASSLAGAQPQHF.

The CDR3 bases are TGTGCCAGCAGCAATTCCTCTACAGGGTTCATGAACACTGAAGCTTTCTTT. Amino acid sequence: CASSNSSTGFMNTEAFF. This chain connects TRBV21-1 to TRBJ1-1; the table's D gene call, TRBD1, was not cross checked with the DNA. TRBV21-1 is flagged as a pseudogene. The CDR3 spans 17 residues.

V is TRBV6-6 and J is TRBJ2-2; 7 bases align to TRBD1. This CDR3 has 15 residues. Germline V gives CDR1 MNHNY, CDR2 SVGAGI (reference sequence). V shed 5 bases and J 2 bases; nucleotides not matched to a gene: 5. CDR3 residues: CASSPGTANTGELFF. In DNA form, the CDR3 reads TGTGCCAGCAGTCCCGGGACAGCTAACACCGGGGAGCTGTTTTTT.

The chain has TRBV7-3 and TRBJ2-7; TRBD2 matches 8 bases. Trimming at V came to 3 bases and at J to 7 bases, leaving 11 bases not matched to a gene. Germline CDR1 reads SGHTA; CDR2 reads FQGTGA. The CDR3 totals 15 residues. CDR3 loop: CASSLGPAGDSEQYF. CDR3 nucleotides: TGTGCCAGCAGCTTGGGACCAGCGGGAGACTCTGAGCAGTACTTC.

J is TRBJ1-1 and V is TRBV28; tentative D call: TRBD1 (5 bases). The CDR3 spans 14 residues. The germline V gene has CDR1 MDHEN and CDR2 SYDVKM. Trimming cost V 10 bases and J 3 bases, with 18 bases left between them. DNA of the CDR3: TGTGCCACAATTTCCACAGACAGAGACACTGAAGCTTTCTTT. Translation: CATISTDRDTEAFF.

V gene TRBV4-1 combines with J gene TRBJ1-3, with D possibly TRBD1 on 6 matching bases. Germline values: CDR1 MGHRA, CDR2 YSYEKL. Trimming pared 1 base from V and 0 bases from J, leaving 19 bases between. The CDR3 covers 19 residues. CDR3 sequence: CASSQAGGTQKFSGNTIYF. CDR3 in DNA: TGCGCCAGCAGCCAAGCGGGGGGGACACAGAAATTCTCTGGAAACACCATATATTTT.

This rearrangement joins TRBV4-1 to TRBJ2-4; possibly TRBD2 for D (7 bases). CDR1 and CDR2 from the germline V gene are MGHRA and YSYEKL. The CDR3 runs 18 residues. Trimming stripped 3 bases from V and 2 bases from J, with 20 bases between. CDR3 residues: CASSHPPLGGAPKNIQYF. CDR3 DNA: TGCGCCAGCAGCCATCCTCCCCTTGGGGGGGCACCCAAAAACATTCAGTACTTC.

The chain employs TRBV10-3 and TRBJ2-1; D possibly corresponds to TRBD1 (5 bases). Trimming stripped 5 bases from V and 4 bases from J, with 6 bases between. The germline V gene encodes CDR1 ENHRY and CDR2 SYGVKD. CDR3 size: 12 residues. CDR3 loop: CAISRQYNEQFF. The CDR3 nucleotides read TGTGCCATCAGTCGACAGTACAATGAGCAGTTCTTC.

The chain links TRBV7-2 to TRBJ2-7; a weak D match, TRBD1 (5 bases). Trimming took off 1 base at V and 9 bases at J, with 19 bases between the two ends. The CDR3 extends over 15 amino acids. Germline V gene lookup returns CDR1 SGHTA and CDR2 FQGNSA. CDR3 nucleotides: TGTGCCAGCAGCTTAGATAGGGGTCTGGGTACGGGGCAGTACTTC. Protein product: CASSLDRGLGTGQYF.

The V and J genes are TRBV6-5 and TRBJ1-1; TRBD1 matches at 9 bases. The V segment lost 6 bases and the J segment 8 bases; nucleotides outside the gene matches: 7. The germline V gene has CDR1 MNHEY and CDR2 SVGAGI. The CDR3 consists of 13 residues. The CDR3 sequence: CASSRQGVGEAFF. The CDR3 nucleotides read TGTGCCAGCAGCCGACAGGGGGTTGGGGAAGCTTTCTTT.

CDR3: CASSRPGSYNEQFF. CDR3 in DNA: TGTGCCAGCAGTCGGCCGGGCTCCTACAATGAGCAGTTCTTC. The chain joins TRBV3-1 (or the pseudogene TRBV3-2) to TRBJ2-1; no reliable D call. The V end lost 6 bases, the J end lost 0 bases, and 9 bases lay between the germline ends. CDR1 is LGHDT, CDR2 YNNKEL, per germline (reference sequence). CDR3 size: 14 residues.

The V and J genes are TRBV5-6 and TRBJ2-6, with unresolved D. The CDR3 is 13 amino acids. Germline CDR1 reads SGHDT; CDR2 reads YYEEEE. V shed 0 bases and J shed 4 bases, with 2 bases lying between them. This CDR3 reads CASSLAGANVLTF. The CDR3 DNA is TGTGCCAGCAGCTTGGCGGGGGCCAACGTCCTGACTTTC.

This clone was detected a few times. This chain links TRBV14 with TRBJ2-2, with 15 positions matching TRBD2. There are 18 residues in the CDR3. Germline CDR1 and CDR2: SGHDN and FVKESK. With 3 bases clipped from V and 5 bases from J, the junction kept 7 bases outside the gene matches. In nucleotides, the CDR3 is TGTGCCAGCAGCCACGGACTAGCGGGAGGGCCTTGGACCGGGGAGCTGTTTTTT. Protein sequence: CASSHGLAGGPWTGELFF.

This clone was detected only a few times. CDR3 protein: CASSPGLGREGGNEQFF. The CDR3 nucleotides read TGTGCCAGCAGCCCGGGCCTGGGGCGGGAGGGCGGCAATGAGCAGTTCTTC. The rearrangement joins TRBV9 to TRBJ2-1; 9 bases are a match to TRBD2. Germline lookup yields CDR1 SGDLS and CDR2 YYNGEE. The CDR3 runs 17 residues. V shed 4 bases and J 6 bases; nucleotides not matched to a gene: 14.